A single sample gave rise to the 8 T cell receptor beta chains below, sequenced in a study of long-term antiretroviral therapy in people with HIV. The assay used was immunoSEQ (version v3.0), run at survey level. Sequencing used immunoSEQ multiplex PCR; TCRdb keeps in-frame clones, though not all of them. The table includes under 15,000 clones, over 65% detected once. The sequencing used unsorted PBMCs, collected 3.1 years before starting antiretroviral therapy. Source of these receptors: a man between 40 and 49 years old with HIV.

As regards this clone: This may be a read error: a much more frequent sequence differs by one nucleotide. This specimen includes other DNA sequences encoding the same CDR3. This rearrangement joins TRBV4-3 to TRBJ2-3; no clear D gene. CDR1 LGHNA and CDR2 YSLEER come from the germline V gene. This CDR3 comprises 14 residues. Trimming removed 0 bases at V and 0 bases at J, with 4 bases between. The CDR3 nucleotides are TGCGCCAGCAGCCAAGATAGGAGCACAGATACGCAGTATTTT. Protein: CASSQDRSTDTQYF.

The chain uses TRBV5-3 and TRBJ2-1; 10 bases fit TRBD2. TRBV5-3 is reported as an ORF; its role is uncertain. The CDR3 runs to 17 residues. The ends lost 2 bases at V and 6 bases at J; junction bases unmatched: 11. CDR3 residues: CARSFRLAGVGGNEQFF. The CDR3, as DNA: TGTGCCAGAAGCTTTCGGCTAGCGGGAGTAGGGGGCAATGAGCAGTTCTTC.

The chain has TRBV9 and TRBJ2-1; 11 nucleotides agree with TRBD2. Germline V gene sequence: CDR1 SGDLS, CDR2 YYNGEE. The V segment lost 4 bases and the J segment 4 bases; nucleotides outside the gene matches: 4. This CDR3 is 15 amino acids long. CDR3 coding DNA: TGTGCCAGCAGCTCTACTAGCGGGGGTTACAATGAGCAGTTCTTC. It specifies CASSSTSGGYNEQFF.

The CDR3 region is CASSFRPGAETEAFF. CDR3 nucleotide sequence: TGTGCCAGCAGTTTTAGGCCGGGGGCGGAAACTGAAGCTTTCTTT. The V gene is TRBV28, the J gene TRBJ1-1; D might be TRBD1 (6 bases). The germline gives CDR1 MDHEN, CDR2 SYDVKM. Trimming removed 3 bases from V and 5 bases from J, with 16 bases in between. This CDR3 comprises 15 residues.

The table lists this clone with a count of one. J is TRBJ2-2 and V is TRBV19, with 8 bases aligning to TRBD1. CDR1 and CDR2 from the germline V gene are LNHDA and SQIVND (reference sequence). CDR3 length: 18 amino acids. J was trimmed by 0 bases and V by 10 bases; bases with no gene match: 16. The CDR3 DNA sequence: TGTGCCAAGGGGTCGGGACAGGTATTCTTTCCGAACACCGGGGAGCTGTTTTTT. Translation gives CAKGSGQVFFPNTGELFF.

The rearrangement uses TRBV4-1 and TRBJ2-1, with 13 bases identical to TRBD2. The length of the CDR3 is 16 residues. V lost 5 bases to trimming and J lost 9 bases; unmatched junction nucleotides: 10. The germline gives CDR1 MGHRA, CDR2 YSYEKL. The CDR3 loop is CASSSPGLAGRGEQFF. The CDR3 coding sequence is TGCGCCAGCAGCAGTCCGGGACTAGCGGGAAGGGGTGAGCAGTTCTTC.

This rearrangement joins TRBV7-9 to TRBJ2-2, with D unclear. V was clipped by 5 bases and J by 0 bases, with 7 bases between them. CDR3 length equals 14 residues. Germline V gene sequence: CDR1 SEHNR, CDR2 FQNEAQ (reference sequence). In DNA form, the CDR3 reads TGTGCCAGCAGCCCGACTCCGAACACCGGGGAGCTGTTTTTT. Translated, it gives CASSPTPNTGELFF.

This chain joins TRBV29-1 and TRBJ2-3; no definite D call. V was cut by 5 bases and J by 1 base, with 10 bases left in between. The CDR3 covers 13 residues. Germline CDR1 SQVTM, CDR2 ANQGSEA. The DNA of the CDR3 is TGCAGCGTTAGGTCCGAGGGCACAGATACGCAGTATTTT. It specifies CSVRSEGTDTQYF.